Listed below are T cell receptor beta chains from one sample, sequenced in a study of shared clonotypes between healthy human individuals. The protocol was immunoSEQ multiplex PCR, while the TCRdb copy is restricted to in-frame clones and leaves out a portion. The sample contains about 520,000 clones, 95% to 96% of which appear only once. What was sequenced was naive CD4+ T cells sorted from blood. The receptors were gathered from a woman in her twenties or thirties in good health. Both conserved end residues are part of each CDR3. The order of the fields is clone size, V gene, J gene, D gene, CDR3 DNA, CDR3 protein. D genes are given only for firm matches. Size is omitted from some rows. Given values are once, few, many or a class for expanded clones.

clone_size: .
v_call: TRBV2
j_call: TRBJ2-7
d_call: .
cdr3_nt: TGTGCCAGCAGTGAAAGGGGGGCTTCTTCTAGCGGCACCTACGAGCAGTACTTC
cdr3_aa: CASSERGASSSGTYEQYF

clone_size: .
v_call: TRBV19
j_call: TRBJ1-5
d_call: TRBD1
cdr3_nt: TGTGCCAGTAGCCAGACAGGGGGACGAAATCAGCCCCAGCATTTT
cdr3_aa: CASSQTGGRNQPQHF

clone_size: .
v_call: TRBV4-1
j_call: TRBJ1-1
d_call: .
cdr3_nt: TGCGCCAGCAGCCAAGATCGGAGCCGAAGACTGATGAACACTGAAGCTTTCTTT
cdr3_aa: CASSQDRSRRLMNTEAFF

clone_size: .
v_call: TRBV27
j_call: TRBJ2-1
d_call: TRBD2
cdr3_nt: TGTGCCAGCCTGACTAGCGGGAGTTTCGGTGAGCAGTTCTTC
cdr3_aa: CASLTSGSFGEQFF

clone_size: .
v_call: TRBV2
j_call: TRBJ2-2
d_call: .
cdr3_nt: TGTGCCAGCAGTATTCAACTCTGGGGGACCGGGGAGCTGTTTTTT
cdr3_aa: CASSIQLWGTGELFF

clone_size: .
v_call: TRBV9
j_call: TRBJ2-7
d_call: TRBD2
cdr3_nt: TGTGCCAGCAGCGTAGGGACTAGCGGTCCCTACGAGCAGTACTTC
cdr3_aa: CASSVGTSGPYEQYF

clone_size: .
v_call: TRBV5-1
j_call: TRBJ2-5
d_call: .
cdr3_nt: TGCGCCAGCAGCTTGGGGGGCCGGGGCACTGGGGAGACCCAGTACTTC
cdr3_aa: CASSLGGRGTGETQYF

clone_size: .
v_call: TRBV2
j_call: TRBJ2-7
d_call: TRBD2
cdr3_nt: TGTGCCAGCAGTGGGGTAGCGGGAGTGGTTTACGAGCAGTACTTC
cdr3_aa: CASSGVAGVVYEQYF

clone_size: once
v_call: TRBV29-1
j_call: TRBJ1-2
d_call: .
cdr3_nt: TGCAGCGCAAAACAGGGCGCCAATCATGGCTACACCTTC
cdr3_aa: CSAKQGANHGYTF

clone_size: .
v_call: TRBV23-1
j_call: TRBJ2-1
d_call: TRBD1
cdr3_nt: TGCGCCAGCAGCCTTATGACAGGGGGAGACAACTCCGAACAATACAATGAGCAGTTCTTC
cdr3_aa: CASSLMTGGDNSEQYNEQFF

clone_size: .
v_call: TRBV12-2
j_call: TRBJ2-6
d_call: .
cdr3_nt: TGTGCAAGTCGCCCCAGCCCCGACAGGTGTAACTCTGGGGCCAACGTCCTGACTTTC
cdr3_aa: CASRPSPDRCNSGANVLTF

clone_size: .
v_call: TRBV28
j_call: TRBJ1-6
d_call: TRBD1
cdr3_nt: TGTGCCAGCAGCCCGGGACAGGGAACGTATTCACCCCTCCACTTT
cdr3_aa: CASSPGQGTYSPLHF

clone_size: .
v_call: TRBV11-2
j_call: TRBJ2-7
d_call: .
cdr3_nt: TGTGCCAGCAGCTCAGCGATGGCAGGGTCCTACGAGCAGTACTTC
cdr3_aa: CASSSAMAGSYEQYF

clone_size: .
v_call: TRBV6-4
j_call: TRBJ1-6
d_call: .
cdr3_nt: TGTGCCAGCAGTGGCGCCCGACCCCTCCACTTT
cdr3_aa: CASSGARPLHF

clone_size: .
v_call: TRBV18
j_call: TRBJ2-7
d_call: .
cdr3_nt: TGTGCCAGCTCACCTTCCGGGACGCGGGCCAGCGAGCAGTACTTC
cdr3_aa: CASSPSGTRASEQYF

clone_size: .
v_call: TRBV7-3
j_call: TRBJ2-5
d_call: .
cdr3_nt: TGTGCCAGCAGCTTGACAGGCACACAAGAGACCCAGTACTTC
cdr3_aa: CASSLTGTQETQYF

clone_size: .
v_call: TRBV5-1
j_call: TRBJ1-2
d_call: .
cdr3_nt: TGCGCCAGCAGCTTGTGGTCCCGGGACTCTTCCTATGGCTACACCTTC
cdr3_aa: CASSLWSRDSSYGYTF

clone_size: .
v_call: TRBV6-5
j_call: TRBJ1-1
d_call: TRBD1
cdr3_nt: TGTGCCAGCAGCCGGGACAGGGCGAACACTGAAGCTTTCTTT
cdr3_aa: CASSRDRANTEAFF

clone_size: .
v_call: TRBV5-1
j_call: TRBJ2-7
d_call: .
cdr3_nt: TGCGCCAGCAGCAGCAGGGGAGGGGCCTACGAGCAGTACTTC
cdr3_aa: CASSSRGGAYEQYF

clone_size: .
v_call: TRBV7-9
j_call: TRBJ2-7
d_call: TRBD2
cdr3_nt: TGTGCCAGCAGCTTAGAGTCACTAGCGGGAGACGAGCAGTACTTC
cdr3_aa: CASSLESLAGDEQYF

clone_size: .
v_call: TRBV5-1
j_call: TRBJ2-3
d_call: TRBD2
cdr3_nt: TGCGCCACCCAGGCGGGAGACTACACAGATACGCAGTATTTT
cdr3_aa: CATQAGDYTDTQYF

clone_size: .
v_call: TRBV5-6
j_call: TRBJ2-2
d_call: TRBD1
cdr3_nt: TGTGCCAGCAGCCCGGGACAGGCGAACACCGGGGAGCTGTTTTTT
cdr3_aa: CASSPGQANTGELFF

clone_size: .
v_call: TRBV30
j_call: TRBJ2-6
d_call: .
cdr3_nt: TGTGCCTGGACCTCTGGGGCCAACGTCCTGACTTTC
cdr3_aa: CAWTSGANVLTF

clone_size: .
v_call: TRBV4-1
j_call: TRBJ1-4
d_call: TRBD1
cdr3_nt: TGCGCCAGCAGCCAAGTACACCGGGACAGGGGAAATGAAAAACTGTTTTTT
cdr3_aa: CASSQVHRDRGNEKLFF

clone_size: .
v_call: TRBV25-1
j_call: TRBJ2-2
d_call: .
cdr3_nt: TGTGCCAGCAGTGCCCCCATGGGGGCTGGAGGCACCGGGGAGCTGTTTTTT
cdr3_aa: CASSAPMGAGGTGELFF

clone_size: .
v_call: TRBV19
j_call: TRBJ1-5
d_call: .
cdr3_nt: TGTGCCAGTAGTCCCCAGCCCCGAACCCAGCATTTT
cdr3_aa: CASSPQPRTQHF